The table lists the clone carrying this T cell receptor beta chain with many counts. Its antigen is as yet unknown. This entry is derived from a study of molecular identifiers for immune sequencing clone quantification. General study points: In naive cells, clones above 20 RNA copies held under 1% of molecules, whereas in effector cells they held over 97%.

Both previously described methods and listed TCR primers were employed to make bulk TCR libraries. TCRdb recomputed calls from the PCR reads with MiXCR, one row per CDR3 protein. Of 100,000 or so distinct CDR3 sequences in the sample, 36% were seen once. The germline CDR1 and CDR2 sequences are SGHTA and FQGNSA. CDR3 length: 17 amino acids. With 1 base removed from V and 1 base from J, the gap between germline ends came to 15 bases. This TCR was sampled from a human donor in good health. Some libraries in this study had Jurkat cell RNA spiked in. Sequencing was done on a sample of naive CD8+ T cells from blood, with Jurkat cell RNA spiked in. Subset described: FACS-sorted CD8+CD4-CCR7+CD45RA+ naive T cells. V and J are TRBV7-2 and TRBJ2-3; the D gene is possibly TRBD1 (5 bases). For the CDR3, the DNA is TGTGCCAGCAGCTTAGACTCTGGCAGGGTGGGCACAGATACGCAGTATTTT. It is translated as CASSLDSGRVGTDTQYF. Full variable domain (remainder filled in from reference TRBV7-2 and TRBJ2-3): GAGVSQSPSNKVTEKGKDVELRCDPISGHTALYWYRQSLGQGLEFLIYFQGNSAPDKSGLPSDRFSAERTGGSVSTLTIQRTQQEDSAVYLCASSLDSGRVGTDTQYFGPGTRLTVL.